The 4 T cell receptor beta chains presented below share a single source sample, sequenced in a study of blood T cells in healthy people across ages (dated by TCRdb to 2015 to 2017). The library was produced with 5' RACE. Reads for this sample came from an Illumina HiSeq 2500. The second PCR ran for about 6 to 12 cycles and used a J-beta primer mix along with a sample-barcoded 5' primer. TCRdb redid the processing of the public reads, applying fastp at Q25 and MiXCR, and retained in-frame beta chains. Rows are combined by CDR3 protein, so each entry shows the most common genes and DNA. This sample comprises approximately 800,000 distinct CDR3 sequences, roughly 25% of them detected only once. The ten largest clones add up to about 3% of the sample. This same sample was also part of a study on T cells of mothers and their children.

The sequencing sample was made of blood. Receptors were obtained from a boy aged 10-17 years in good health.

The J gene is TRBJ1-2, the V gene TRBV7-8; a weak D match, TRBD1 (6 bases). In germline, CDR1 is SGHVS, CDR2 FQNEAQ. The germline V and J ends were trimmed by 2 bases and 8 bases, with 12 bases remaining between them. The CDR3 is 13 residues long. The CDR3 bases are TGTGCCAGCAGCTTAAGAGGGGGAGGGGGCTACACCTTC. Translating gives CASSLRGGGGYTF.

In this sample, this clonotype turned up a few times. The rearrangement joins TRBV4-1 to TRBJ2-5; 9 bases agree with TRBD2. Looked up from germline, CDR1 is MGHRA and CDR2 is YSYEKL. The V and J ends lost 4 bases and 11 bases, in that order; junction bases with no gene match: 8. The CDR3 has 13 residues. In nucleotides, the CDR3 is TGCGCCAGCAGCCCCCCCCTAGCGGGGACGCAGTACTTC. This encodes CASSPPLAGTQYF.

This rearrangement joins TRBV7-9 to TRBJ1-4; perhaps TRBD1 as D (6 bases). Looked up from germline, CDR1 is SEHNR and CDR2 is FQNEAQ (reference sequence). Trimming shortened V by 5 bases and J by 8 bases, and 15 bases separated the two germline ends. The CDR3 length is 14 residues. Written as DNA, the CDR3 is TGTGCCAGCAGCGACCAGGGGATAGGAGAAAAACTGTTTTTT. Amino acids: CASSDQGIGEKLFF.

Ten or more counts support this clonotype. The chain combines TRBV29-1 with TRBJ1-1; D may be TRBD1 (6 bases). The V gene's germline CDR1 is SQVTM and CDR2 ANQGSEA. With 4 bases removed from V and 3 bases from J, the gap between germline ends came to 12 bases. The CDR3 totals 13 residues. CDR3 amino acids: CSVVYRDDTEAFF. The CDR3 coding sequence is TGCAGCGTTGTTTACAGGGACGACACTGAAGCTTTCTTT.